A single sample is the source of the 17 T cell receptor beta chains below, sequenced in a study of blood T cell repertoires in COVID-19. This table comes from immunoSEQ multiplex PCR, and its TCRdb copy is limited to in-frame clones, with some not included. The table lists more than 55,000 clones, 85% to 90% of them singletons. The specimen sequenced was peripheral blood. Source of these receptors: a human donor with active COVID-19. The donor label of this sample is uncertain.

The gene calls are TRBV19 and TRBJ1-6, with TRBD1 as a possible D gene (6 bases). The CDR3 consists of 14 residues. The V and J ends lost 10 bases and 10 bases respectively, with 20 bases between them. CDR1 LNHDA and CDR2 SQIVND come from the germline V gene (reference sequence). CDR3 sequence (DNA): TGTGCCACAGTCAATCAGGGGATCGGGTCACCCCTCCACTTT. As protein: CATVNQGIGSPLHF. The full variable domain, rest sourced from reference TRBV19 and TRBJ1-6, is DGGITQSPKYLFRKEGQNVTLSCEQNLNHDAMYWYRQDPGQGLRLIYYSQIVNDFQKGDIAEGYSVSREKKESFPLTVTSAQKNPTAFYLCATVNQGIGSPLHFGNGTRLTVT.

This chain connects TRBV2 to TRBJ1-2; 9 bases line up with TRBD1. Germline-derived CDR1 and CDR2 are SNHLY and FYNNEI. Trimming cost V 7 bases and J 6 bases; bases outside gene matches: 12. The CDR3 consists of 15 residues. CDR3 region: CASNGGQGNSNGYTF. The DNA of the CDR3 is TGTGCCAGCAACGGAGGACAGGGGAATAGCAATGGCTACACCTTC.

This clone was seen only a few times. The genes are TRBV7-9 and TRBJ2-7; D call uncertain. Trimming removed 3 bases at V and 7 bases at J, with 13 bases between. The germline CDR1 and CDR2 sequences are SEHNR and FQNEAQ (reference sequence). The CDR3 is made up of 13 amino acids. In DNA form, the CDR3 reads TGTGCCAGCAGCTTCGGCGAGCGTTTTGAGCAGTACTTC. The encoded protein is CASSFGERFEQYF.

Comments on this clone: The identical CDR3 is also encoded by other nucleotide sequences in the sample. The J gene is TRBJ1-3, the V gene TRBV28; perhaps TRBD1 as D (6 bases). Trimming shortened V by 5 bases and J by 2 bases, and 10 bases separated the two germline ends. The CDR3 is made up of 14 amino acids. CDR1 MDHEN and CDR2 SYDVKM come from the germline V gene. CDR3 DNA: TGTGCCAGCAGTCTGTACAGGGCTGGAAACACCATATATTTT. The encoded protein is CASSLYRAGNTIYF.

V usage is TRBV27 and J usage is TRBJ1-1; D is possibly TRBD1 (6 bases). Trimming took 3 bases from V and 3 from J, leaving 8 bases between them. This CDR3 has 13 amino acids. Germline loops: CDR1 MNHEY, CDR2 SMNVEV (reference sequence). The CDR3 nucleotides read TGTGCCAGCAGTTTGTGGACAGACACTGAAGCTTTCTTT. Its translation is CASSLWTDTEAFF.

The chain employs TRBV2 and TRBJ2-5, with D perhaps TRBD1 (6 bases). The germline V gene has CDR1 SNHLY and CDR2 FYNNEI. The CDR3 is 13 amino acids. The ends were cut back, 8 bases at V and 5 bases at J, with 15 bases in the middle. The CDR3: CASGAAGVETQYF. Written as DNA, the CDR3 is TGTGCCAGCGGAGCGGCAGGGGTCGAGACCCAGTACTTC.

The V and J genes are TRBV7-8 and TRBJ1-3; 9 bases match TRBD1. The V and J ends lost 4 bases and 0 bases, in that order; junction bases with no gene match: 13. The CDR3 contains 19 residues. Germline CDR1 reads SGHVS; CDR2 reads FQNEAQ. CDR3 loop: CASSYRRTGASYSGNTIYF. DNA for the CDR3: TGTGCCAGCAGCTATCGACGGACAGGGGCCTCCTACTCTGGAAACACCATATATTTT.

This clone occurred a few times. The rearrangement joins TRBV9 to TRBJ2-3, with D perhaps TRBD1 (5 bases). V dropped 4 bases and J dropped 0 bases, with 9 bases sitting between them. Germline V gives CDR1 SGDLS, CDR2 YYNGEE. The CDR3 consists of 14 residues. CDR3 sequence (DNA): TGTGCCAGCAGCCTAGGGGCTAGCACAGATACGCAGTATTTT. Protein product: CASSLGASTDTQYF.

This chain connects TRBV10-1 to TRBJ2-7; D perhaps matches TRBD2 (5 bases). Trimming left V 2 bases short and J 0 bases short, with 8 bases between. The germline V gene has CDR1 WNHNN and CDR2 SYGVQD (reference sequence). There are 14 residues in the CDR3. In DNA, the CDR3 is TGCGCCAGCAGTGAGCGGACTTACTCCTACGAGCAGTACTTC. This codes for CASSERTYSYEQYF.

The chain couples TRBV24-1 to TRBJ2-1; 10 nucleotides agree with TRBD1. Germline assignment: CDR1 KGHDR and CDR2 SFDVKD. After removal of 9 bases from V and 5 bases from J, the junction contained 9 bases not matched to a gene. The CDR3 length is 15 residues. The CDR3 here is CATRPGTGVDNEQFF. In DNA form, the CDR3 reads TGTGCCACCCGTCCCGGGACAGGGGTTGACAATGAGCAGTTCTTC.

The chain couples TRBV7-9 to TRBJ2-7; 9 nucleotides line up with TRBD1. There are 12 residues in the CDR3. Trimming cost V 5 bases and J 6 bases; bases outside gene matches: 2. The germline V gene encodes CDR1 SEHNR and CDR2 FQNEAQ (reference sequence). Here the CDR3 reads CASSATGGEQYF. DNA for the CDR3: TGTGCCAGCAGCGCGACAGGGGGCGAGCAGTACTTC.

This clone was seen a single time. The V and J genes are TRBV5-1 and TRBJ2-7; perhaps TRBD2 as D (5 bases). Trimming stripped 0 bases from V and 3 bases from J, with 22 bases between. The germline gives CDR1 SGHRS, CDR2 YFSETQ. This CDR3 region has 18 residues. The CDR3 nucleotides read TGCGCCAGCAGCTTGGCCCGCGGGTCCCACTCGACAAACTACGAGCAGTACTTC. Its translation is CASSLARGSHSTNYEQYF.

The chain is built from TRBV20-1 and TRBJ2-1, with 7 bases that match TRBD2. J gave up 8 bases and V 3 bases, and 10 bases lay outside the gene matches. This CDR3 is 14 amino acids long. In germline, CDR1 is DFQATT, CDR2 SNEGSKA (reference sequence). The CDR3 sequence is CSASFLRELDEQFF. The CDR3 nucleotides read TGCAGTGCTAGTTTTTTGCGGGAGTTGGATGAGCAGTTCTTC.

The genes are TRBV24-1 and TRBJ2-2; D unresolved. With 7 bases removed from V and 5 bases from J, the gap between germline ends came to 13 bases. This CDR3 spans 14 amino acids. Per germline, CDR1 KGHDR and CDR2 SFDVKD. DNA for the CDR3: TGTGCCACCAGCCCAACTATTACGACCGGGGAGCTGTTTTTT. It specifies CATSPTITTGELFF.

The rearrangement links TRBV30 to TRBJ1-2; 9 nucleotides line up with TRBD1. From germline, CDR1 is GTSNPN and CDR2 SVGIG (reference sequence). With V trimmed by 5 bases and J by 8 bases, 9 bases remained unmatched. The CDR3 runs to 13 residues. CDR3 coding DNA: TGTGCCTGGGCCGGGACAGGGTTAAGGGGCTACACCTTC. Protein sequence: CAWAGTGLRGYTF.

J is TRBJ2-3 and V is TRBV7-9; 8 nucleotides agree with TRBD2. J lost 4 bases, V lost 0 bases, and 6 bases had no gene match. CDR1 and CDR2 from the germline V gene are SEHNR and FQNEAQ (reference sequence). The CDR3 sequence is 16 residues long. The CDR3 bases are TGTGCCAGCAGCTTAGCGACGGGGGGGCCACCAGATACGCAGTATTTT. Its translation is CASSLATGGPPDTQYF.

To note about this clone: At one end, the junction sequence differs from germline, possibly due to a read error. The CDR3 is CATSTGLNTEAFF. The CDR3 DNA sequence: TGTGCCACCAGTACAGGGCTGAACACTGAAGCTTTCTTT. The V and J genes are TRBV12-3 or TRBV12-4 and TRBJ1-1, with D possibly TRBD1 on 6 matching bases. The CDR3 is made up of 13 amino acids.